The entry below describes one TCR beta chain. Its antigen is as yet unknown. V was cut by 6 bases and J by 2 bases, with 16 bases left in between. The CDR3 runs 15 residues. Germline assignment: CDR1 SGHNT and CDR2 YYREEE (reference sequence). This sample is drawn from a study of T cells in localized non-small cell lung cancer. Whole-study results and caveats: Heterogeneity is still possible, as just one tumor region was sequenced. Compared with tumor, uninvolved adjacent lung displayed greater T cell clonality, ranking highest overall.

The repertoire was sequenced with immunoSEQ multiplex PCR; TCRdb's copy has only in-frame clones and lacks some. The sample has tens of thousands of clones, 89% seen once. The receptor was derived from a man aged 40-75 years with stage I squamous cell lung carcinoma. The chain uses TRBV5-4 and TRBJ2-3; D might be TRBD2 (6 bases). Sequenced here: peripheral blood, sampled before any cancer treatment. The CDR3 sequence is CASNRGLDFTDTQYF. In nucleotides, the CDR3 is TGTGCCAGCAACCGGGGACTTGACTTCACAGATACGCAGTATTTT.